This TCR beta chain comes out of a study of shared clonotypes between healthy human individuals. The donors, healthy adults who were HIV-negative, had experienced no recent acute infections or vaccinations. Nashville, Tennessee was home to all donors, who were Caucasian adults. Study results and caveats: In contrast to clonotypes shared by all four donors, non-shared clonotypes had lower generation probabilities.

On this clone itself: Antigen: not known.

Generated by immunoSEQ multiplex PCR, the TCRdb table keeps only in-frame clones and is missing some. The data hold millions of clones, with approximately 93% observed a single time. Germline CDR1 reads SGHTA; CDR2 reads FQGNSA. Trimming stripped 7 bases from V and 6 bases from J, with 15 bases between. The CDR3 is 14 amino acids. This TCR came from a man in his late teens or twenties in good health. Some clones in this sample may be carry-over from other donors' samples. The chain uses TRBV7-2 and TRBJ1-4, with D possibly being TRBD1 (6 bases). Sequenced input: naive CD4+ T cells from PBMCs. Subset given: CD45RA+ positively selected. The CDR3 coding sequence is TGTGCCAGCACCTCGGGACAACGGGATGAAAAACTGTTTTTT. It translates to CASTSGQRDEKLFF. The complete variable domain, with remaining parts taken from reference TRBV7-2 and TRBJ1-4, reads GAGVSQSPSNKVTEKGKDVELRCDPISGHTALYWYRQSLGQGLEFLIYFQGNSAPDKSGLPSDRFSAERTGGSVSTLTIQRTQQEDSAVYLCASTSGQRDEKLFFGSGTQLSVL.